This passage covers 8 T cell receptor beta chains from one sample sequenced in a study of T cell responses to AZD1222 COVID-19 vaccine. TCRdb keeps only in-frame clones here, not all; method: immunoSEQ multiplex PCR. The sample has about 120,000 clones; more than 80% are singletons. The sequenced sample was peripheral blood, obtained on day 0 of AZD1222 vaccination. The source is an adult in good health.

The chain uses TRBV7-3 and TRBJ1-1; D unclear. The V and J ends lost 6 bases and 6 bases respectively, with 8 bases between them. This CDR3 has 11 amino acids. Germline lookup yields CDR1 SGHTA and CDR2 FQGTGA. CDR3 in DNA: TGTGCCAGCAGTCGGCACGCTGAAGCTTTCTTT. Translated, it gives CASSRHAEAFF.

The CDR3 reads CASSWGLAGTTGELFF. In DNA, the CDR3 is TGTGCCAGCAGTTGGGGACTAGCGGGGACCACCGGGGAGCTGTTTTTT. J is TRBJ2-2 and V is TRBV6-5, with 13 bases lining up with TRBD2. Looked up from germline, CDR1 is MNHEY and CDR2 is SVGAGI. The CDR3 runs 16 residues. With V trimmed by 4 bases and J by 4 bases, 3 bases remained unmatched.

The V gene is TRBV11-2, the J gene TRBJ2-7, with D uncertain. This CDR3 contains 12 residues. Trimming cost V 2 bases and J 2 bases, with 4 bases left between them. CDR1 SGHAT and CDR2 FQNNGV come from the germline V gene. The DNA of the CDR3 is TGTGCCAGCAGCTTAAAGCCCTACGAGCAGTACTTC. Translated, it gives CASSLKPYEQYF.

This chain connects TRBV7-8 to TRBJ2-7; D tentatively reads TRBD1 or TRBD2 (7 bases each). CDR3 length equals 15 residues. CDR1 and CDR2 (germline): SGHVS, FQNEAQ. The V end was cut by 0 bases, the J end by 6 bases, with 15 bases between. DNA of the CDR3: TGTGCCAGCAGCTTAGCGGTTGGCAGGGGGGGCGAGCAGTACTTC. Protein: CASSLAVGRGGEQYF.

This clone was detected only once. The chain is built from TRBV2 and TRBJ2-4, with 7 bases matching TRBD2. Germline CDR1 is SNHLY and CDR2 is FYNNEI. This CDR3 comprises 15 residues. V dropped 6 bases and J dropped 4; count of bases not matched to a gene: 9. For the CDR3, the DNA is TGTGCCAGCAGAGCCAGCGGGGTGGGAAAAAACATTCAGTACTTC. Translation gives CASRASGVGKNIQYF.

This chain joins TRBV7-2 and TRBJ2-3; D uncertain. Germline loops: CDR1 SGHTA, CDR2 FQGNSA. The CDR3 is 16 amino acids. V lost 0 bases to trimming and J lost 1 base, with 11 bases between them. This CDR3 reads CASSLARHSRTDTQYF. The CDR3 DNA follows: TGTGCCAGCAGCTTAGCGCGTCACAGTCGCACAGATACGCAGTATTTT.

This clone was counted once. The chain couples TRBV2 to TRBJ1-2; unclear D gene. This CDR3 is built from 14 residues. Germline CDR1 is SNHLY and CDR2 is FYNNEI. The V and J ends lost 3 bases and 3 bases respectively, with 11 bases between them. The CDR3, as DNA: TGTGCCAGCAGTGATTTTGGGGTTGACTATGGCTACACCTTC. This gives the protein CASSDFGVDYGYTF.

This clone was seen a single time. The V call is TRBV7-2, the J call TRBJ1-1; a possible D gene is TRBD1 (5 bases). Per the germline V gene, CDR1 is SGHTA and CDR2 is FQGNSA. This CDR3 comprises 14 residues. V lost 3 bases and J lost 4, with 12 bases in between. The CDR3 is CASSFPGPGTEAFF. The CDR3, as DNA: TGTGCCAGCAGCTTTCCGGGACCGGGCACTGAAGCTTTCTTT.